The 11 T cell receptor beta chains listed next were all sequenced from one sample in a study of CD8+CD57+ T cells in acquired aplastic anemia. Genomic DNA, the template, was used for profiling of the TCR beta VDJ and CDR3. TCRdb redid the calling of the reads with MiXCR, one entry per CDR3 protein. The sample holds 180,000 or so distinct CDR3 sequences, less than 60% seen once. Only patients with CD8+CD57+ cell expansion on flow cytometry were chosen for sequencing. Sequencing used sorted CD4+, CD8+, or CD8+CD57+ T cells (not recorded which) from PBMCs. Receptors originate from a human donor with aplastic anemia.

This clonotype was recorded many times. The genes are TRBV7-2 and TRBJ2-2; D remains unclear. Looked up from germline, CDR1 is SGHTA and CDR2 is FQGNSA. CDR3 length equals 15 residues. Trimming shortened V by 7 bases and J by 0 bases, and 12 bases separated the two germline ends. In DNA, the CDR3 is TGTGCCAGCACCCTTCATTCACCGAACACCGGGGAGCTGTTTTTT. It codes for CASTLHSPNTGELFF.

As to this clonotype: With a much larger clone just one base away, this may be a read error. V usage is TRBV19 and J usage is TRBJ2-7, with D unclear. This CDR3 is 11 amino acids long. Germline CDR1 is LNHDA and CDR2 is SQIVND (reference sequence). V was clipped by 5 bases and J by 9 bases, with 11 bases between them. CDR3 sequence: CASSVGFRQYF. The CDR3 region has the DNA TGTGCCAGTAGTGTAGGCTTCCGGCAGTACTTC.

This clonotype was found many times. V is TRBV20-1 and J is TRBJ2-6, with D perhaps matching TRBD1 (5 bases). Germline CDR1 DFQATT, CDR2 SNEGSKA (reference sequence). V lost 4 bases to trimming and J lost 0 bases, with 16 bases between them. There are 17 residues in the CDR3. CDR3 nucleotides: TGCAGTGCTACCCTAACCAGGGCTGCCTCTGGGGCCAACGTCCTGACTTTC. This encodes CSATLTRAASGANVLTF.

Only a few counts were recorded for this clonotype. The CDR3: CAAGGTEAFF. The CDR3 region has the DNA TGTGCGGCGGGAGGAACTGAAGCTTTCTTT. The chain is built from TRBV2 and TRBJ1-1; D is unresolved. CDR1 and CDR2 (germline): SNHLY, FYNNEI. The CDR3 runs to 10 residues. Combining the CDR3 with reference TRBV2 and TRBJ1-1 gives the whole variable domain EPEVTQTPSHQVTQMGQEVILRCVPISNHLYFYWYRQILGQKVEFLVSFYNNEISEKSEIFDDQFSVERPDGSNFTLKIRSTKLEDSAMYFCAAGGTEAFFGQGTRLTVV.

The CDR3 loop is CASSLGAVEQFF. The CDR3 DNA reads TGTGCCAGCAGCTTAGGGGCTGTTGAGCAGTTCTTC. J is TRBJ2-1 and V is TRBV7-2; no reliable D call. V lost 1 base to trimming and J lost 9 bases, with 7 bases between them. The CDR3 contains 12 residues. Germline lookup yields CDR1 SGHTA and CDR2 FQGNSA.

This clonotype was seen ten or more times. CDR3 nucleotide sequence: TGTGCTAGTGGGACGGGACAAAACACTGAAGCTTTCTTT. Amino acids: CASGTGQNTEAFF. The V call is TRBV12-5, the J call TRBJ1-1; D is possibly TRBD1 (6 bases). The CDR3 extends over 13 amino acids. Trimming pared 6 bases from V and 2 bases from J, leaving 10 bases between. The germline V gene has CDR1 LGHNT and CDR2 FRNRAP.

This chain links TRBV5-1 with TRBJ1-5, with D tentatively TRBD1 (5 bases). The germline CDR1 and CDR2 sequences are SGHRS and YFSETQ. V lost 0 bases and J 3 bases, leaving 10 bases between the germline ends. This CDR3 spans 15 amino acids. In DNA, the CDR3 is TGCGCCAGCAGCTTGGACGACAGTTTCAATCAGCCCCAGCATTTT. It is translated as CASSLDDSFNQPQHF.

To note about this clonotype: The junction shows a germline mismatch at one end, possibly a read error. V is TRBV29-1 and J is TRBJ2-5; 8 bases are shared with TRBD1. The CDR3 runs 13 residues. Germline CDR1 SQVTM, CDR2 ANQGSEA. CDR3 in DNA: TGCAGCGTAGATACAGGGGGGCAAGAGATCCAGTACTTC. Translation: CSVDTGGQEIQYF.

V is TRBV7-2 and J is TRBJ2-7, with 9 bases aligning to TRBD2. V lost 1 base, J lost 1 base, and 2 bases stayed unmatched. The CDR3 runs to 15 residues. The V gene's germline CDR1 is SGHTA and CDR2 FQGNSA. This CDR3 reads CASSLVAGGSYEQYF. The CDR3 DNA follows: TGTGCCAGCAGCTTAGTGGCGGGAGGGTCCTACGAGCAGTACTTC.

The CDR3 region is CASSPTLPDRVEHRELFF. The CDR3 DNA sequence: TGCGCCAGCAGCCCGACTCTACCTGACAGGGTTGAACACCGGGAGCTGTTTTTT. This chain uses TRBV5-1 with TRBJ2-2, with TRBD1 matching over 7 bases. The ends lost 4 bases at V and 9 bases at J; junction bases unmatched: 21. The CDR3 sequence is 18 residues long. In germline, CDR1 is SGHRS, CDR2 YFSETQ.

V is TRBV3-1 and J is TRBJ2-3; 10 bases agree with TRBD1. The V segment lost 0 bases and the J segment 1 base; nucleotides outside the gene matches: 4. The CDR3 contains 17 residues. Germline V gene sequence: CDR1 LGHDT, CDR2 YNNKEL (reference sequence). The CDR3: CASSQDRGTGGTDTQYF. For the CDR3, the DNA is TGTGCCAGCAGCCAAGATCGGGGGACAGGGGGCACAGATACGCAGTATTTT.